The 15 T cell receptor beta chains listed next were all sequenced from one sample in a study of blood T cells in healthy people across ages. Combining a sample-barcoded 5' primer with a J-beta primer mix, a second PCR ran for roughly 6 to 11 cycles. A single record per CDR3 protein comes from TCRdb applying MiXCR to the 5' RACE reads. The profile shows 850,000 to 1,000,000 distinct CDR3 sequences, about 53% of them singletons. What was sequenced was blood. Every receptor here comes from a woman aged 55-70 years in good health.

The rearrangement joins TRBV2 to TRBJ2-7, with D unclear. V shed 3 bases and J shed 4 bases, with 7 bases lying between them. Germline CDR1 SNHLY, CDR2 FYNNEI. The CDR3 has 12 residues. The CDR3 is CASSDGEYEQYF. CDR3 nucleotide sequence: TGTGCCAGCAGTGATGGGGAATACGAGCAGTACTTC.

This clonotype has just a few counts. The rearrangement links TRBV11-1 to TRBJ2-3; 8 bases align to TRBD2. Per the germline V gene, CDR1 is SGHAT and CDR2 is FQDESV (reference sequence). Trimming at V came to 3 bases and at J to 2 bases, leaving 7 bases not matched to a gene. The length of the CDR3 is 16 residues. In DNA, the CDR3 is TGTGCCAGCAGCTTCGGACTAGCTCCCTACACAGATACGCAGTATTTT. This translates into CASSFGLAPYTDTQYF. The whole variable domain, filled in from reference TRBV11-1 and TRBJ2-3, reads EAEVAQSPRYKITEKSQAVAFWCDPISGHATLYWYRQILGQGPELLVQFQDESVVDDSQLPKDRFSAERLKGVDSTLKIQPAELGDSAMYLCASSFGLAPYTDTQYFGPGTRLTVL.

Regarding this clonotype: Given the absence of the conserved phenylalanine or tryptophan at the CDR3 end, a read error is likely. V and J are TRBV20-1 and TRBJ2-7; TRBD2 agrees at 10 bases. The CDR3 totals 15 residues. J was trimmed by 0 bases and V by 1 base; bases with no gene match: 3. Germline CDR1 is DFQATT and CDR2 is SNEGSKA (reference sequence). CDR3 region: CSARVASGSSYEQYS. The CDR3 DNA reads TGCAGTGCTAGAGTGGCTAGCGGGAGCTCCTACGAGCAGTACTCC.

Here the CDR3 DNA reads TGTGCCAGCAGCTTGGTTACGGGGGCAAACGAGCAGTACTTC. It yields the protein CASSLVTGANEQYF. V is TRBV5-5 and J is TRBJ2-5; D is tentatively TRBD1 or TRBD2 (6 bases each). With the DNA end fitting TRBJ2-7 better, the J assignment may be wrong. Germline-derived CDR1 and CDR2 are SGHKS and YYEKEE (reference sequence). The length of the CDR3 is 14 residues.

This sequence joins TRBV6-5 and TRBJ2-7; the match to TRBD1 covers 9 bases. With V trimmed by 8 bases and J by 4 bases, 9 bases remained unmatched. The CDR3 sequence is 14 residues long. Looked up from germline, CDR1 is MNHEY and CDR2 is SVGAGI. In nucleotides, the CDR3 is TGTGCCAGCGGGCTCGGACAGGGGAGATACGAGCAGTACTTC. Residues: CASGLGQGRYEQYF.

The CDR3 coding sequence is TGCAGTGCTAGTTTCGGGCTGCTAGATACGCAGTATTTT. Translating gives CSASFGLLDTQYF. The V gene is TRBV20-1, the J gene TRBJ2-3; D unresolved. The CDR3 totals 13 residues. Trimming shortened V by 3 bases and J by 5 bases, and 12 bases separated the two germline ends. Germline assignment: CDR1 DFQATT and CDR2 SNEGSKA (reference sequence).

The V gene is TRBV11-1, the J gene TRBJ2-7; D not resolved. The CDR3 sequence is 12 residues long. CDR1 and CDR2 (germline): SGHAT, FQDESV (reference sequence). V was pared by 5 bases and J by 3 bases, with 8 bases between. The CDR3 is CASSKGIYEQYF. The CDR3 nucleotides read TGTGCCAGCAGCAAAGGCATCTACGAGCAGTACTTC.

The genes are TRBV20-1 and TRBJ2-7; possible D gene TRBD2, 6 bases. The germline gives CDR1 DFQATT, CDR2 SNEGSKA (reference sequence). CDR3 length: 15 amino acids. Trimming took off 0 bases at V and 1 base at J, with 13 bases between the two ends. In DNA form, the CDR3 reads TGCAGTGCTAGAGACCCGCGGGGCCAATCCTACGAGCAGTACTTC. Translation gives CSARDPRGQSYEQYF.

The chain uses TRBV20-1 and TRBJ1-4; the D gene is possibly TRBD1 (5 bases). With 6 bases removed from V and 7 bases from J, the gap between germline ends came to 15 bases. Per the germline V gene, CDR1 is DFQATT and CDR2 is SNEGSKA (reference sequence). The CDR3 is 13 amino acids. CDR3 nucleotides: TGCAGTGCCATGACAGAATACCTTGAAAAACTGTTTTTT. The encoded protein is CSAMTEYLEKLFF.

As DNA, the CDR3 is TGTGCCAGCAGGCTAGGTGGTCTCGGTACGCAGTATTTT. Translating it yields CASRLGGLGTQYF. The genes are TRBV6-2 or TRBV6-3 and TRBJ2-3, with D hard to call. V lost 6 bases to trimming and J lost 8 bases, with 15 bases between them. Germline CDR1 MNHEY, CDR2 SVGEGT. This CDR3 has 13 amino acids.

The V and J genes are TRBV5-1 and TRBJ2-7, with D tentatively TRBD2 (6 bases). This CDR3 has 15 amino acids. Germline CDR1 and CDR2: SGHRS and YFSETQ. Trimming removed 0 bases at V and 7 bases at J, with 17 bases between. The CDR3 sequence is CASSLALGGGNEQYF. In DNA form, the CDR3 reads TGCGCCAGCAGCTTGGCCCTCGGGGGTGGGAATGAGCAGTACTTC.

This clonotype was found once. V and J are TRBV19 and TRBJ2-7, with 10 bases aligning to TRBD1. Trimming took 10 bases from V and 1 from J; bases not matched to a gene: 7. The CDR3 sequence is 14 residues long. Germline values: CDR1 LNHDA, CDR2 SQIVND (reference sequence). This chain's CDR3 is CATRGTGVSYEQYF. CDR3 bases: TGTGCCACTCGAGGGACAGGGGTGTCCTACGAGCAGTACTTC.

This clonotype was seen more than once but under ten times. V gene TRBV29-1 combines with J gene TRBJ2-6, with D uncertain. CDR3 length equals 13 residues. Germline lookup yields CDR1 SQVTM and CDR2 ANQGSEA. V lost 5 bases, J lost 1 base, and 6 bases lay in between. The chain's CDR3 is CSVLGSGANVLTF. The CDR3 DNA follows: TGCAGCGTTCTAGGGTCTGGGGCCAACGTCCTGACTTTC.

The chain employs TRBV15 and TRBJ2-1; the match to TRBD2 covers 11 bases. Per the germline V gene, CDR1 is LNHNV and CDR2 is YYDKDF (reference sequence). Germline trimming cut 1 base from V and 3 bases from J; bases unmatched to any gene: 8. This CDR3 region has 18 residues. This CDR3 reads CATSRARLAGPGYNEQFF. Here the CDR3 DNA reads TGTGCCACCAGCAGAGCGCGACTAGCGGGACCGGGCTACAATGAGCAGTTCTTC.

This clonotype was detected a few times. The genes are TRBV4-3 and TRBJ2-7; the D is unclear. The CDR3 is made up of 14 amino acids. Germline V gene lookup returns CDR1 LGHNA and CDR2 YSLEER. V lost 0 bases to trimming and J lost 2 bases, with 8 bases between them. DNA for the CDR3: TGCGCCAGCAGCCAAGATACCCTCACCTACGAGCAGTACTTC. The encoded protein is CASSQDTLTYEQYF.